This T cell receptor (beta chain) comes out of a study of regulatory T cells (dated by TCRdb to 2016 to 2019). Some background on the complete study: Between CD3G-deficient patients and healthy controls, the study compared T-cell receptor beta repertoires in sorted regulatory T cells, conventional CD4+ T cells and CD8+ T cells.

As encoded in the germline V gene, CDR1 is SGHRS while CDR2 is YFSETQ. From the cysteine up to the phenylalanine, the CDR3 has a length of 13 residues. Only CDR3 DNA remains: 39 bases, in frame from the first base. The germline ends are 13 bases apart after V is trimmed by 4 bases and J by 6 bases. The paper's findings and limits, for the study overall: Patient repertoires showed restricted unique TRB V-J pairs and skewed V and J gene usage, most marked in regulatory T cells. Enrichment for hydrophobic residues at CDR3 positions 6 and 7 was found in conventional CD4+ T cells from CD3G-deficient patients, suggesting more self-reactive specificities.

Evidence of autoimmunity was present in all CD3G-deficient patients, and the autoimmunity was more severe in two of the patients. At testing, patients were between 2 and 39 years old and showed lower naive and higher memory CD4+ and CD8+ T-cell proportions. CD4+ cells were FACS-sorted into CD25-high CD127-low regulatory T cells and CD25-low CD127-high conventional CD4+ T cells. Roughly six individuals with CD3G deficiency made up the patient group. An international network of physicians across the United States, Europe and Asia provided the patient samples and clinical data. Peripheral blood mononuclear cells were isolated by Ficoll density separation. On this clone: It has no known antigen specificity. No quality values exist for individual bases; no much larger clone is one base distant.

In the multiplex PCR, 52 forward TRBV primers and 13 reverse TRBJ primers were used, and assay-based and computational corrections were applied for amplification bias. Within the immunoSEQ assay, multiplex PCR amplified rearranged TRB loci from genomic DNA. TRB amplicons were sequenced using an Illumina HiSeq platform. The paper's processing steps were these. Custom algorithms error-filtered the raw sequences and aligned them to reference gene sequences, after which the immunoSEQ online tools were used for analysis. Productive and nonproductive TRB rearrangement frequencies were evaluated among both unique and total sequences. The likelihood of self-reactivity was estimated by examining two features, hydrophobicity and amino acid composition, of TRB CDR3 positions 6 and 7. For group comparisons, t tests, Mann-Whitney tests or two-way ANOVA were performed in Prism software. TCRdb mirrors the immuneACCESS table, restricted to in-frame sequences. Some clones are absent from its copies; in checked studies, under half trace to an unresolved V gene, and the reason for the others is unknown. D and trimming were read from the DNA, whereas the V and J calls and clone size are those reported in that table. In this sample the table shows about 35,000 clones, roughly 90% of which occur a single time. The top ten clones comprise 2% to 3% of the sample.

This chain is built from TRBV5-1 and TRBJ1-2; no D gene call is confident. The sample consisted of conventional CD4+ T cells sorted from blood. The sequence was collected from a young adult with CD3G deficiency. The CDR3 amino acid sequence is: CASSLDGKNGYTF. The DNA is TGCGCCAGCAGCCTCGACGGGAAAAATGGCTACACCTTC. When the CDR3 is completed using the reference TRBV5-1 and TRBJ1-2 genes on either side, the full variable domain is KAGVTQTPRYLIKTRGQQVTLSCSPISGHRSVSWYQQTPGQGLQFLFEYFSETQRNKGNFPGRFSGRQFSNSRSEMNVSTLELGDSALYLCASSLDGKNGYTFGSGTRLTVV.